This TCR beta chain was identified during a study of tumor-infiltrating lymphocytes in primary liver carcinoma. Study overall: Patients comprised men and women whose ages fell between 30 and 69 years. Study-level results: The study found a significantly higher top-250-clone fraction in tumors than in blood (p = 0.039).

The researchers produced TCR beta cDNA from approximately 540 ng total RNA with a constant-region primer. A slightly modified ARM-PCR protocol with three nested multiplex PCR rounds produced these TCR beta libraries. The first two PCR rounds, approximately 10 cycles each, used TRBV1-TRBV30 forward primers and a C-beta reverse primer. TCRdb re-called the multiplex PCR reads with MiXCR, one entry per CDR3 protein. Of fewer than 350,000 distinct CDR3 sequences in the sample, about 60% were seen once. V was shortened by 4 bases and J by 0 bases, with 7 bases between the two germline ends. CDR1 is SEHNR and CDR2 is FQNEAQ in the germline V gene (reference sequence). This CDR3 region has 14 residues. Remarks on this clonotype: Antigen unknown.

Both blood RNA, taken from unsorted whole blood, and germline DNA were extracted. The origin of this receptor is a man aged 35 to 55 with primary liver carcinoma and hepatitis B virus infection. The specimen was peripheral blood. The chain is built from TRBV7-9 and TRBJ1-5; D unresolved. The CDR3 spells CASSSTSSNQPQHF. CDR3 in DNA: TGTGCCAGCAGCTCCACGTCTAGCAATCAGCCCCAGCATTTT.